This T cell receptor (beta chain) was sequenced in a study of T cells expressing NK-cell markers. What made the TCR beta cDNA was 5'RACE template switching with UMIs. TCRdb derives one entry per CDR3 protein from the 5' RACE reads, leaving out DNA. The sample data list 25,000 to 35,000 distinct CDR3 sequences. CDR3 length equals 16 residues. Looked up from germline, CDR1 is ENHRY and CDR2 is SYGVKD. Study-wide results and caveats: HCMV specificity of the expanded NKG2C+ T cell clones stayed unclear. Leadership of the CD3+CD56-NKG2C+ fraction also belonged to these clonotypes in a handful of donors. In a group of several donors, dominant NKG2C+ clonotypes represented about 1.0-7.5% of CD8+ T cells.

Concerning this clonotype: What it recognizes is unknown.

Material for sequencing was blood T cells: a sorted CD56 or NKG2C T cell subset, CD4+ or CD8+ T cells, or bulk PBMC T cells (not recorded which). J is TRBJ1-5 and V is TRBV10-3. The source is a woman between 18 and 69 years old in good health. The CDR3 here is CAISESSLWGNQPQHF.